One sample yielded the 5 T cell receptor beta chains listed below, sequenced in a study of T cell clusters in autoimmune cytopenias (dated by TCRdb to about 2019). Each sample's TRB amplification started from approximately 230 ng of peripheral blood genomic DNA, which corresponds to tens of thousands of genome equivalents. Sequencing instrument: Illumina MiSeq. Multiplex PCR with a touch-down protocol amplified TRB rearrangements, with the TRB-A and TRB-B primer pools combined in a single tube. Each entry corresponds to one CDR3 protein sequence from reads that TCRdb reprocessed, and DNA is not given. This sample's table contains some 2,000 distinct CDR3 sequences. 25% to 35% of the sample goes to the ten largest clones. Material for sequencing was peripheral blood. These receptor sequences come from a human donor with an autoimmune cytopenia or autoimmune hepatitis (not recorded which).

The chain uses TRBV11-2 and TRBJ2-1. From germline, CDR1 is SGHAT and CDR2 FQNNGV. CDR3 length equals 13 residues. CDR3: CASQHEPSDEQFF.

This clonotype registers medium-sized (0.01 to 0.1%) by frequency. The CDR3 loop reads CASSYGQGARYEQYF. The chain couples TRBV5-4 to TRBJ2-7; with no DNA, the TCRdb D assignment of TRBD1 cannot be verified. Looked up from germline, CDR1 is SGHNT and CDR2 is YYREEE (reference sequence). The CDR3 covers 15 residues.

This chain connects TRBV5-1 to TRBJ2-5; the D gene TCRdb calls, TRBD1, cannot be checked with no DNA. CDR3 size: 15 residues. The germline gives CDR1 SGHRS, CDR2 YFSETQ. CDR3 loop: CASSLRAGVGETQYF. Supplemented by reference TRBV5-1 and TRBJ2-5, the full variable domain reads KAGVTQTPRYLIKTRGQQVTLSCSPISGHRSVSWYQQTPGQGLQFLFEYFSETQRNKGNFPGRFSGRQFSNSRSEMNVSTLELGDSALYLCASSLRAGVGETQYFGPGTRLLVL.

This clonotype is classed as medium-sized by frequency. The genes are TRBV5-5 and TRBJ2-1. Germline V gene lookup returns CDR1 SGHKS and CDR2 YYEKEE (reference sequence). CDR3 length: 11 amino acids. The CDR3 sequence is CASSLLSEQFF. The variable domain in full, with the rest retrieved from reference TRBV5-5 and TRBJ2-1, is DAGVTQSPTHLIKTRGQQVTLRCSPISGHKSVSWYQQVLGQGPQFIFQYYEKEERGRGNFPDRFSARQFPNYSSELNVNALLLGDSALYLCASSLLSEQFFGPGTRLTVL.

According to its frequency, this clonotype is medium-sized. The rearrangement uses TRBV20-1 and TRBJ2-1; TCRdb picks TRBD1, but there is no DNA to check that call. Germline values: CDR1 DFQATT, CDR2 SNEGSKA (reference sequence). The CDR3 runs to 11 residues. The chain's CDR3 is CSEGQLHEQFF.